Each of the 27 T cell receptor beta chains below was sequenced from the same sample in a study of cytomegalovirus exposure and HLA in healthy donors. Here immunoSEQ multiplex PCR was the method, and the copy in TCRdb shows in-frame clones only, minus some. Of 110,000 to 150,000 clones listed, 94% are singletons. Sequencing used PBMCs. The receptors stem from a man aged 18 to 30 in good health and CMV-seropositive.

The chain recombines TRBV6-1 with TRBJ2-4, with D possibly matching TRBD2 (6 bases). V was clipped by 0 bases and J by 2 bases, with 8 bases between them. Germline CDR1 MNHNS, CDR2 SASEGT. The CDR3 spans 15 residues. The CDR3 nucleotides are TGTGCCAGCAGTGAAGCGGGGGGAACCAAAAACATTCAGTACTTC. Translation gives CASSEAGGTKNIQYF.

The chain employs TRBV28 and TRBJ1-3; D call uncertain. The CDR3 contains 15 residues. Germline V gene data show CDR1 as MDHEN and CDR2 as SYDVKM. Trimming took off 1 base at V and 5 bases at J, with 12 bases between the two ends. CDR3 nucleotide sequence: TGTGCCAGCAGTTTATCACTGTCAGGCAGAAACACCATATATTTT. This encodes CASSLSLSGRNTIYF.

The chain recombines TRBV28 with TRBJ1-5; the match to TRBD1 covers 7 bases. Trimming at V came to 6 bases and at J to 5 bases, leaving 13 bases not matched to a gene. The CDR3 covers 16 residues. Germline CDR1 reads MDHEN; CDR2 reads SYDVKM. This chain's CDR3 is CASSFPGDRRYQPQHF. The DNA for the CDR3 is TGTGCCAGCAGCTTCCCAGGGGACAGAAGATATCAGCCCCAGCATTTT.

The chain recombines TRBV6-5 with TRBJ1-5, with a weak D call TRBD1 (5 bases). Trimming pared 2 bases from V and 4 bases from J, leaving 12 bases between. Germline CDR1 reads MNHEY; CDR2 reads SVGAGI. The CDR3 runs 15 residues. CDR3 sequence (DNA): TGTGCCAGCAGTTACCAAATAGGGGCTAATCAGCCCCAGCATTTT. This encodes CASSYQIGANQPQHF.

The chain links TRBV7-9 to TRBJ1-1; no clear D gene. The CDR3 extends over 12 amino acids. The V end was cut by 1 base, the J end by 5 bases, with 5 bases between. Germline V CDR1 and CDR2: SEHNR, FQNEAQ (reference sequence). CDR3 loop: CASSLVETEAFF. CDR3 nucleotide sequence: TGTGCCAGCAGCTTAGTAGAAACTGAAGCTTTCTTT.

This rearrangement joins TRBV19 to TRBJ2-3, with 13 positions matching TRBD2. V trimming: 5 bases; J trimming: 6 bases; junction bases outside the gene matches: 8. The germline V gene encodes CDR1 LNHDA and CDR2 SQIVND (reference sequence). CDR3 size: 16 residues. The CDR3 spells CASSSGLAGVSDTQYF. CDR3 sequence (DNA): TGTGCCAGTAGTTCAGGACTAGCGGGAGTATCGGATACGCAGTATTTT.

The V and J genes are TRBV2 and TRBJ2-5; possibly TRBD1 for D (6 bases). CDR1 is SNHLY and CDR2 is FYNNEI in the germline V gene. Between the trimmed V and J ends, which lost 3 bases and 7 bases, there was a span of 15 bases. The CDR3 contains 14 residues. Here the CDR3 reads CASSDPGVVRTQYF. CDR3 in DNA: TGTGCCAGCAGTGACCCAGGGGTTGTAAGGACCCAGTACTTC.

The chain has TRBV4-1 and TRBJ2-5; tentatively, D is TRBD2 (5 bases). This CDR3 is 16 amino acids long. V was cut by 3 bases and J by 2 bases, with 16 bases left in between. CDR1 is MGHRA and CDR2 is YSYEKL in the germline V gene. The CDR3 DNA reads TGCGCCAGCAGCCACCACGGAGGAGCGGCACAAGAGACCCAGTACTTC. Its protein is CASSHHGGAAQETQYF.

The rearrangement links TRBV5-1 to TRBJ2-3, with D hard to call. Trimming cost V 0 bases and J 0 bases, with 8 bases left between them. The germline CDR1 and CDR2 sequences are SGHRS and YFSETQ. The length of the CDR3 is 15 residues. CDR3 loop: CASSLGAPSTDTQYF. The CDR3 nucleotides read TGCGCCAGCAGCTTGGGAGCACCGAGCACAGATACGCAGTATTTT.

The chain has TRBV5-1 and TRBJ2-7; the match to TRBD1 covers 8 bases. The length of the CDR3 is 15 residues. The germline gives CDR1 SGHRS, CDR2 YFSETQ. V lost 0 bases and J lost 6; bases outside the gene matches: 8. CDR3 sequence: CASSLVPEQGVEQYF. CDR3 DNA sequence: TGCGCCAGCAGCTTGGTCCCGGAACAGGGGGTCGAGCAGTACTTC.

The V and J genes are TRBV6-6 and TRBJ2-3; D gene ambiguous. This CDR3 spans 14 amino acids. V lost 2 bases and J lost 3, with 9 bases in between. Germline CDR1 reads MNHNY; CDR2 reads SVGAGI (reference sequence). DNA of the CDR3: TGTGCCAGCAGTTACGGGCCCGCTACAGATACGCAGTATTTT. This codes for CASSYGPATDTQYF.

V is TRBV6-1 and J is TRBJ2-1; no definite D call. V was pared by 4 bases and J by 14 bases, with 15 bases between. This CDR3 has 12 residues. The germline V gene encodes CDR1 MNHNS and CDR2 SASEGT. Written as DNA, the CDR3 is TGTGCCAGCAGTGTCTCCGGGTTATGGGAGTTCTTC. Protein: CASSVSGLWEFF.

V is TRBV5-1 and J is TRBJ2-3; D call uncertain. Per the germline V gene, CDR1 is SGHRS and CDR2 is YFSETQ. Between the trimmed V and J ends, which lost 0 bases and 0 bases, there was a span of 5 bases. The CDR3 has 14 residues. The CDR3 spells CASSLGESTDTQYF. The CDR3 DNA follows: TGCGCCAGCAGCTTGGGAGAGAGCACAGATACGCAGTATTTT.

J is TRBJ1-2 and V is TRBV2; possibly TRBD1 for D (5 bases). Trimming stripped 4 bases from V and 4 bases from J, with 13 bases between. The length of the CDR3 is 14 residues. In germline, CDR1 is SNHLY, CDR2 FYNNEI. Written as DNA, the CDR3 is TGTGCCAGCAGTGCCTCAAGACAGAGCTATGGCTACACCTTC. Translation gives CASSASRQSYGYTF.

The CDR3 protein is CASSLTANTGELFF. DNA of the CDR3: TGTGCCAGCAGCTTGACAGCGAACACCGGGGAGCTGTTTTTT. The rearrangement uses TRBV7-3 and TRBJ2-2; D may be TRBD1 (5 bases). This CDR3 region has 14 residues. Germline V gene lookup returns CDR1 SGHTA and CDR2 FQGTGA. V lost 3 bases and J 0 bases, leaving 5 bases between the germline ends.

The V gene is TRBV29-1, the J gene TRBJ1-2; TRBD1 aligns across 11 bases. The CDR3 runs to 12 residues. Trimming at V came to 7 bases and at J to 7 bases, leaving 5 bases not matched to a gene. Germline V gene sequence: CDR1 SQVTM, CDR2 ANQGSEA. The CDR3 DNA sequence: TGCAGCGCCCGGACAGGGGGCAGTGGCTACACCTTC. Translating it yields CSARTGGSGYTF.

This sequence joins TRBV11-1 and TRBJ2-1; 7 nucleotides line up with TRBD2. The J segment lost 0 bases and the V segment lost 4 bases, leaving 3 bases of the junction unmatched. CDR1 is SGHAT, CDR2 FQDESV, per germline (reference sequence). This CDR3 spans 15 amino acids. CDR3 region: CASSWGGGSYNEQFF. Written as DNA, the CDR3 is TGTGCCAGCAGCTGGGGCGGGGGCTCCTACAATGAGCAGTTCTTC.

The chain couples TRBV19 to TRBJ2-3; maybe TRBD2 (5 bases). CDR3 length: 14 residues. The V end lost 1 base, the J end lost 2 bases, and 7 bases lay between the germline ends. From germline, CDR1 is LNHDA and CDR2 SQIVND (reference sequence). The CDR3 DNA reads TGTGCCAGTAGTATAGGGACTTTCACAGATACGCAGTATTTT. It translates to CASSIGTFTDTQYF.

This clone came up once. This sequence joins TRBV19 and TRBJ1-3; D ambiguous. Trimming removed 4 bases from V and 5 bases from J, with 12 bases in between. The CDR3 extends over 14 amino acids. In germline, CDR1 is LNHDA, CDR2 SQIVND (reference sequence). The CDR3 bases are TGTGCCAGTAGTAAGCCGCCTGATCGAAACACCATATATTTT. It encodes CASSKPPDRNTIYF.

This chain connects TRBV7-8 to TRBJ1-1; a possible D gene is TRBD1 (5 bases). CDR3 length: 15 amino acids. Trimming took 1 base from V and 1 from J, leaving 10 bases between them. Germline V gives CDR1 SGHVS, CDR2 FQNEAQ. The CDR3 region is CASSLDSRANTEAFF. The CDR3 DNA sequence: TGTGCCAGCAGCTTAGACAGCAGGGCGAACACTGAAGCTTTCTTT.

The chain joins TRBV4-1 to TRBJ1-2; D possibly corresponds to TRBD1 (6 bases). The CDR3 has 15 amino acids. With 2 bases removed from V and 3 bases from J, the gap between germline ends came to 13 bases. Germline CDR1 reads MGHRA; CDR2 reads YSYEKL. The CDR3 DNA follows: TGCGCCAGCAGCCAAACACAGGGATTTCACTATGGCTACACCTTC. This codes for CASSQTQGFHYGYTF.

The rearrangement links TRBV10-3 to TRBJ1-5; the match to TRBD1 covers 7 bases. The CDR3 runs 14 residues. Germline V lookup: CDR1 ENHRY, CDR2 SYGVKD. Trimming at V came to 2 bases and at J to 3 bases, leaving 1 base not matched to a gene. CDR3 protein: CAISETGDNQPQHF. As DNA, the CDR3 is TGTGCCATCAGTGAGACAGGGGACAATCAGCCCCAGCATTTT.

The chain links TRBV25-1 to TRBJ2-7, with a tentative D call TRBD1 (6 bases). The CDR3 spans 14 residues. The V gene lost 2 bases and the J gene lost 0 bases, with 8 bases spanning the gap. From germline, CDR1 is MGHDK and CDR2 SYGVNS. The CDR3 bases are TGTGCCAGCAGTGAAGGGGGCACCTCCTACGAGCAGTACTTC. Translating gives CASSEGGTSYEQYF.

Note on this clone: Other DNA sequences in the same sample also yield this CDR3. DNA of the CDR3: TGTGCCAGCAGCTCCTCCACAGATACGCAGTATTTT. Its protein is CASSSSTDTQYF. The chain is built from TRBV7-9 and TRBJ2-3; D remains ambiguous. Germline CDR1 is SEHNR and CDR2 is FQNEAQ (reference sequence). The CDR3 is 12 amino acids. V gave up 4 bases and J gave up 2 bases, with 4 bases separating them.

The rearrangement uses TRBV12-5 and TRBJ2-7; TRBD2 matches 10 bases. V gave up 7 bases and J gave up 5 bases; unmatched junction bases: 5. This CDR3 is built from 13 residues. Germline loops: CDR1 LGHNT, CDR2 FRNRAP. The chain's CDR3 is CASAPSGSNEQYF. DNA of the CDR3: TGTGCTAGTGCCCCTAGCGGGAGTAACGAGCAGTACTTC.

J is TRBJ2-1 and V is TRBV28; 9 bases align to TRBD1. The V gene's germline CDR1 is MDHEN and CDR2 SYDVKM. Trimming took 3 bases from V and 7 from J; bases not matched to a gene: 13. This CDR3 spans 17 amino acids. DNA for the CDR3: TGTGCCAGCAGTTTTTCGGGAAAAATCGGACAGGGGAATGAGCAGTTCTTC. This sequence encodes CASSFSGKIGQGNEQFF.

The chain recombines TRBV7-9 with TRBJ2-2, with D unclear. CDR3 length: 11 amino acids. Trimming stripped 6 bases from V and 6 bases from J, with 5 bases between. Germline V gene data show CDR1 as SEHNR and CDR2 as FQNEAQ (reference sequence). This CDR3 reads CASSRAGELFF. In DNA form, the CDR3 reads TGTGCCAGCAGTCGGGCCGGGGAGCTGTTTTTT.